These T cell receptor beta chains were read from a single sample in a study of blood T cell repertoires in COVID-19. Some clones are missing from TCRdb's copy, which holds only in-frame ones; the method was immunoSEQ multiplex PCR. The sample shows approximately 440,000 clones, 90% of them seen only once. Sequenced sample: PBMCs or T cells enriched from blood (not recorded which). These receptors came from a man aged 18-30 years who had recovered from COVID-19. CDR3s include the opening cysteine and the closing phenylalanine or tryptophan. The D gene is left open where the match is weak. Part of the rows lack a size; the others show once, few, many or a class for expanded clones.

D: TRBD1
V: TRBV18
size: -
J: TRBJ2-5
CDR3: CASSPAGGGETQYF
DNA: TGTGCCAGCTCACCGGCAGGGGGCGGAGAGACCCAGTACTTC

D: -
V: TRBV9
size: -
J: TRBJ1-2
CDR3: CASSVGGGRNSYGYTF
DNA: TGTGCCAGCAGCGTCGGGGGTGGAAGAAATTCGTATGGCTACACCTTC

D: -
V: TRBV14
size: -
J: TRBJ1-1
CDR3: CASSQGSRRVF
DNA: TGTGCCAGCAGCCAAGGTTCGAGGCGGGTTTTT

D: TRBD1
V: TRBV27
size: -
J: TRBJ2-1
CDR3: CASSRWPGQGRLSYNEQFF
DNA: TGTGCCAGCAGTCGCTGGCCGGGACAGGGTCGCCTCTCCTACAATGAGCAGTTCTTC

D: -
V: TRBV28
size: -
J: TRBJ1-1
CDR3: CASIEGGNTEAFF
DNA: TGTGCCAGCATCGAGGGCGGAAACACTGAAGCTTTCTTT

D: -
V: TRBV19
size: -
J: TRBJ1-6
CDR3: CASSSYRDSPLHF
DNA: TGTGCCAGTAGTAGCTACAGGGATTCACCCCTCCACTTT

D: -
V: TRBV18
size: -
J: TRBJ1-2
CDR3: CASSPPGAANYGYTF
DNA: TGTGCCAGCTCACCACCAGGGGCGGCTAACTATGGCTACACCTTC

D: -
V: TRBV2
size: once
J: TRBJ1-1
CDR3: CASTLRDGTEAFF
DNA: TGTGCCAGCACCCTTCGAGATGGTACTGAAGCTTTCTTT

D: -
V: TRBV10-3
size: -
J: TRBJ2-7
CDR3: CAISESLEQYF
DNA: TGTGCCATCAGTGAGTCTCTCGAGCAGTACTTC

D: -
V: TRBV10-1
size: -
J: TRBJ2-5
CDR3: CASSRMPGETQYF
DNA: TGCGCCAGCAGTCGAATGCCGGGGGAGACCCAGTACTTC

D: -
V: TRBV3-1/TRBV3-2
size: once
J: TRBJ1-5
CDR3: CASSQDDPSSGYYSNQPQHF
DNA: TGTGCCAGCAGCCAAGACGATCCATCCTCCGGCTACTATAGCAATCAGCCCCAGCATTTT

D: TRBD1
V: TRBV30
size: -
J: TRBJ1-5
CDR3: CAWSRGTARNQPQHF
DNA: TGTGCCTGGAGTCGCGGGACAGCGAGGAATCAGCCCCAGCATTTT

D: TRBD2
V: TRBV7-3
size: once
J: TRBJ2-3
CDR3: CASSANSGNTDTQYF
DNA: TGTGCCAGCAGCGCTAACAGCGGGAATACGGATACGCAGTATTTT

D: TRBD2
V: TRBV28
size: -
J: TRBJ2-5
CDR3: CASSPRGGNQGTQYF
DNA: TGTGCCAGCAGTCCCCGGGGGGGCAATCAAGGGACCCAGTACTTC

D: -
V: TRBV28
size: -
J: TRBJ1-5
CDR3: CASSPPDMVGQPQHF
DNA: TGTGCCAGCAGTCCACCCGACATGGTCGGTCAGCCCCAGCATTTT

D: -
V: TRBV5-5
size: -
J: TRBJ1-1
CDR3: CASSLTAGPNTEAFF
DNA: TGTGCCAGCAGCTTGACGGCAGGCCCGAACACTGAAGCTTTCTTT

D: -
V: TRBV11-3
size: -
J: TRBJ2-1
CDR3: CASSFARGSYNEQFF
DNA: TGTGCCAGCAGCTTTGCGCGGGGCTCCTACAATGAGCAGTTCTTC

D: -
V: TRBV7-9
size: once
J: TRBJ2-1
CDR3: CASTNLRQGNEQFF
DNA: TGTGCCAGCACCAACCTGAGGCAGGGGAATGAGCAGTTCTTC

D: -
V: TRBV7-9
size: -
J: TRBJ2-7
CDR3: CASSLLHPGEGEQYF
DNA: TGTGCCAGCAGCTTACTTCATCCAGGGGAGGGCGAGCAGTACTTC

D: TRBD1
V: TRBV19
size: -
J: TRBJ1-2
CDR3: CASSIRPRDRPNYGYTF
DNA: TGTGCCAGTAGTATCCGACCTCGGGACAGGCCCAACTATGGCTACACCTTC

D: -
V: TRBV30
size: -
J: TRBJ2-2
CDR3: CAWRWRTGELFF
DNA: TGTGCCTGGAGGTGGAGGACCGGGGAGCTGTTTTTT

D: TRBD2
V: TRBV5-6
size: -
J: TRBJ2-3
CDR3: CASRGLSFTDTQYF
DNA: TGTGCCAGCAGGGGACTAAGCTTCACAGATACGCAGTATTTT

D: -
V: TRBV2
size: -
J: TRBJ1-1
CDR3: CASVLRDYNTEAFF
DNA: TGTGCCAGCGTACTTAGGGACTATAACACTGAAGCTTTCTTT

D: -
V: TRBV3-1/TRBV3-2
size: -
J: TRBJ1-1
CDR3: CASTLTAQPTEAFF
DNA: TGTGCCAGCACACTAACCGCGCAGCCAACTGAAGCTTTCTTT

D: TRBD2
V: TRBV5-8
size: -
J: TRBJ2-1
CDR3: CASSTFRGSVIEQFF
DNA: TGTGCCAGCAGCACCTTTCGCGGGAGTGTGATTGAGCAGTTCTTC

D: -
V: TRBV4-1
size: -
J: TRBJ2-7
CDR3: CASSQGLQGRFYEQYF
DNA: TGCGCCAGCAGCCAAGGATTACAGGGGAGGTTCTACGAGCAGTACTTC

D: TRBD1
V: TRBV19
size: -
J: TRBJ2-4
CDR3: CASSITGGNIQYF
DNA: TGTGCCAGTAGTATAACAGGGGGAAACATTCAGTACTTC